What follows is one TCR beta chain and its context. The target antigen is unknown. This specimen comes from a study of CD8+ T cells in alopecia areata. Once RNA had been extracted, it was reverse transcribed into cDNA to act as the sequencing template. Assay: immunoSEQ multiplex PCR; the TCRdb copy retains only in-frame clones and omits some. The table lists fewer than 40,000 clones, approximately 60% of them singletons. Peripheral blood, together with lesional scalp punch biopsies, was collected from alopecia areata patients. Sorted populations comprised CD4+ and CD8+ T cells obtained from PBMCs. Study-wide findings and caveats: Relative to normal scalp, lesional scalp, especially alopecia totalis/universalis, showed higher clonality. Scalp sample sequencing also detects resident alphabeta T cells of normal skin.

Sequencing was performed on NKG2D-high CD8+ T cells sorted from blood. This clonotype originated in a human donor with alopecia areata.

The CDR3 DNA follows: TGCGCCAGCAGCCGGGACAGGGTCGGCTACACCTTC. Protein sequence: CASSRDRVGYTF. The chain joins TRBV5-1 to TRBJ1-2; 9 bases match TRBD1. The CDR3 runs 12 residues. V lost 4 bases, J lost 8 bases, and 3 bases stayed unmatched. From germline, CDR1 is SGHRS and CDR2 YFSETQ.